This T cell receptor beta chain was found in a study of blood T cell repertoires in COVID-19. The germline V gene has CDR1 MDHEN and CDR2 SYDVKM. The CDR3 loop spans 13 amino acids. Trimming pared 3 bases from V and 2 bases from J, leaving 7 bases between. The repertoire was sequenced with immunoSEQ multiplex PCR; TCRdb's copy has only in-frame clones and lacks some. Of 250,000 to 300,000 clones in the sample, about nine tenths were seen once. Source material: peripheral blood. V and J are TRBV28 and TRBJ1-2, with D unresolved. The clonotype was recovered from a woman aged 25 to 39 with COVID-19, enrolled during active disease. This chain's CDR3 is CASSFSRNYGYTF. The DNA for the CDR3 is TGTGCCAGCAGTTTTTCTAGGAACTATGGCTACACCTTC.